This TCR beta chain appears in the sequencing data of a study of T cell responses to AZD1222 COVID-19 vaccine listed by TCRdb under 2021. Turning to the overall study: AZD1222 recipients with second doses at about 4 weeks or about 12 weeks were pooled, because spike-specific TCR depth and breadth did not differ between schedules. TCR sequencing covered roughly 230 trial participants: about 210 given two doses of AZD1222 and 26 given two doses of MenACWY control vaccine. Trial participants were enrolled into age subgroups of 18-55, 56-69 and 70-plus years, which contained around 140, 26 and 57 TCR-sequenced participants, respectively. Overall study outcomes, separate from this receptor: After two AZD1222 doses, spike-specific TCR breadth and depth were significantly higher than at day 0 and than in MenACWY recipients. Most participants were white British and females outnumbered males, and the authors suggested that clonal diversity may have been underestimated. The vaccine-associated CD4 TCRs covered the entire spike protein, and the dominant responses fell in regions 160-218 and 743-854. Only five or six AZD1222 recipients were SARS-CoV-2 seropositive at baseline, limiting conclusions about previously exposed vaccinees. In the small 56-69-year group, the increase in depth fell short of significance, most likely because of low power. No day 14 peak-response samples were available, so repertoires were characterized only after the peak T cell response. Reportedly, almost half of the unique spike-specific TCRs recognized epitopes lying outside the regions that are mutated in the B.1.351 and B.1.1.7 variants.

The sample's time point, from its label and the paper: baseline before first vaccination. The vaccinee samples were drawn from two UK trials, COV001 and COV002, one of which was a single-blind randomized controlled phase 2/3 trial testing AZD1222 (ChAdOx1 nCoV-19) in healthy adults. Trial participant PBMC samples were collected at day 0 and day 28 after the second dose for TCRbeta chain sequencing. Comment on this clone: It lacks a known antigen. No base quality values were provided; no much bigger clone lies one nucleotide off.

From the cysteine up to the phenylalanine, the CDR3 has a length of 11 residues. The retained sequence is limited to the CDR3, 33 bases, with the frame set at the first base. The germline V gene encodes CDR1 SGDLS and CDR2 YYNGEE. V gives up 7 bases and J gives up 1 base, and the segment between their germline ends measures 2 bases. The CDR3 regions of human TCRbeta chains were analyzed by immunosequencing. Processing in the source paper ran as follows. TCRs in the repertoires were compared against a reference library of SARS-CoV-2-specific TCRs that had been generated with the MIRA antigen-specificity platform. Breadth meant the fraction of unique TCRs that were SARS-CoV-2-associated, whereas depth meant the fraction of total T cells that were SARS-CoV-2-associated. Each spike-specific TCR was assigned to its reactive spike region and to a CD4 or CD8 class using the MIRA data. Log10-transformed breadth and depth values were compared by one-way ANOVA with Sidak's multiple comparisons tests. This immuneACCESS table, as held by TCRdb, lists in-frame sequences with V and J called but not all clones. Of the missing ones, under half trace to an unresolved V gene in checked studies; the others have no known cause. The V and J calls and clone size come from that table; D and trimming were worked out from the DNA. For this sample there are approximately 100,000 clones; 80% to 90% appear just once. The top ten clonotypes cover around 9% of the sample.

The sequence is built from TRBV9 and TRBJ1-4; no D segment can be confidently identified. The source was peripheral blood, collected on day 0 of AZD1222 vaccination. This TCR was sampled from an adult in good health. The DNA sequence is given as TGTGCCAGCGGAACTAATGAAAAACTGTTTTTT. Translated, this is CASGTNEKLFF.